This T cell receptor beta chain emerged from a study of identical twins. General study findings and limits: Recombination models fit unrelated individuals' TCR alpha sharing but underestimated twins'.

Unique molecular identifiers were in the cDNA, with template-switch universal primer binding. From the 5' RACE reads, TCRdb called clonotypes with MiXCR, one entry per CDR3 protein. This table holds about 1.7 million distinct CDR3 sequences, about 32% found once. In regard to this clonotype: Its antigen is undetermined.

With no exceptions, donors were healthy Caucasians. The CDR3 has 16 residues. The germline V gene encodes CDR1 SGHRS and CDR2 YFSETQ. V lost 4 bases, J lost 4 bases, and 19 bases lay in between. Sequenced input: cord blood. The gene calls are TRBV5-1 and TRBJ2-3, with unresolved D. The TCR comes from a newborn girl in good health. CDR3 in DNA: TGCGCCAGCAGCCCCAGGCTTGGCCCGGGCCCAGATACGCAGTATTTT. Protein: CASSPRLGPGPDTQYF.